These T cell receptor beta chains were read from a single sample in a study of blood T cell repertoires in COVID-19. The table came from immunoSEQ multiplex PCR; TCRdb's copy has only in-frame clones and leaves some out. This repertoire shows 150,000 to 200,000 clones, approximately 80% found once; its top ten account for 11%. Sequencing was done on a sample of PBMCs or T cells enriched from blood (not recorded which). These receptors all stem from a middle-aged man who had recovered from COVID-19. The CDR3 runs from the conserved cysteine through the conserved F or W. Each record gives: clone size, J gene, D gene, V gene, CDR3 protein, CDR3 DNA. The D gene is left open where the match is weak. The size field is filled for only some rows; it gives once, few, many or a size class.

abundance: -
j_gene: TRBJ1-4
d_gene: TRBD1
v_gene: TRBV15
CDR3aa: CATSSPYRTGGNRNEKLFF
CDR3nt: TGTGCCACCAGCAGCCCGTACCGGACAGGGGGCAACCGAAATGAAAAACTGTTTTTT

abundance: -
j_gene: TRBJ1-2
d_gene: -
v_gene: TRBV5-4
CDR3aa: CASSLGGISAPGYTF
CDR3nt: TGTGCCAGCAGCTTGGGGGGCATATCGGCACCTGGCTACACCTTC

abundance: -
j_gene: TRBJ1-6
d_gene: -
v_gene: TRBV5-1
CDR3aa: CASKGFRSDSPLHF
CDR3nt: TGCGCCAGCAAGGGGTTTCGTTCGGATTCACCCCTCCACTTT

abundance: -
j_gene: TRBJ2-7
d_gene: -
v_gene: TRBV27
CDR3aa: CASSRPPGRANEQYF
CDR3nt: TGTGCCAGCAGCCGACCCCCCGGCAGGGCTAACGAGCAGTACTTC

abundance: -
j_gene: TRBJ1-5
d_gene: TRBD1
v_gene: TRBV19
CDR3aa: CASSIGGDRGRQPQHF
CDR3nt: TGTGCCAGTAGTATCGGTGGGGACAGGGGGCGTCAGCCCCAGCATTTT

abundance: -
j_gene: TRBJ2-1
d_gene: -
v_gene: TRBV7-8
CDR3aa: CASSLDLLDYNEQFF
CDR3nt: TGTGCCAGCAGCTTAGATCTACTAGACTACAATGAGCAGTTCTTC

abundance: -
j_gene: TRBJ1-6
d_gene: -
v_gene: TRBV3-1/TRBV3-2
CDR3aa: CASSQDGGWRSPLHF
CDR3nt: TGTGCCAGCAGCCAAGATGGGGGCTGGAGGTCACCCCTCCACTTT

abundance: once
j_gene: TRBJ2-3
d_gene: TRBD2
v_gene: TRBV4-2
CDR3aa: CASSPRLAGGHDTQYF
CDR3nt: TGTGCCAGCAGCCCGAGACTAGCGGGGGGCCACGATACGCAGTATTTT

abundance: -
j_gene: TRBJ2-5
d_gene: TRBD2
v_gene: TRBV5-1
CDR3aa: CASSAPIAGGLETQYF
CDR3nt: TGCGCCAGCAGCGCGCCGATAGCGGGAGGGCTGGAGACCCAGTACTTC

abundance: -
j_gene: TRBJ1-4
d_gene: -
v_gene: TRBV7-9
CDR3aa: CASSSPGGGTNEKLFF
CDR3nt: TGTGCCAGCAGCTCCCCTGGGGGGGGAACTAATGAAAAACTGTTTTTT

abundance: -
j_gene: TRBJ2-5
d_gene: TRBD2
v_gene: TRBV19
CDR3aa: CASSIGRGDQETQYF
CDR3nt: TGTGCCAGTAGTATAGGGCGGGGGGACCAAGAGACCCAGTACTTC

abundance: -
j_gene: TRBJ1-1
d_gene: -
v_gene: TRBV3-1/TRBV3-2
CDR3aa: CASSQGGGNTEAFF
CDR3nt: TGTGCCAGCAGCCAAGGGGGGGGGAACACTGAAGCTTTCTTT

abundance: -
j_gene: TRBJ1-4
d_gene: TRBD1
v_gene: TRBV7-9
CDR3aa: CASSLSRDRGGYEKLFF
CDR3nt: TGTGCCAGCAGCTTGTCCCGGGACAGGGGCGGGTATGAAAAACTGTTTTTT

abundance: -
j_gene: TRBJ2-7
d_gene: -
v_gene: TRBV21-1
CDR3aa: CASSKVGARFLFYSYEQYF
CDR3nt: TGTGCCAGCAGCAAAGTTGGGGCCAGGTTCCTTTTTTACTCCTACGAGCAGTACTTC

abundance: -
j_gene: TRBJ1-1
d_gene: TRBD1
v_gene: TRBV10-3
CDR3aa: CASRRDRGDTEAFF
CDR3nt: TGTGCCTCTAGACGGGACAGGGGAGACACTGAAGCTTTCTTT

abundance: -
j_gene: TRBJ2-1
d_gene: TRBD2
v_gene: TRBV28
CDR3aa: CASSLRLAKVQFF
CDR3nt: TGTGCCAGCAGTCTCCGACTAGCAAAGGTGCAGTTCTTC

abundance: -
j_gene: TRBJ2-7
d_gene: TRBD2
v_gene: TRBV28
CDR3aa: CASRPRASGIPYEQYF
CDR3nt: TGTGCCAGCAGACCTCGGGCTAGCGGGATTCCCTACGAGCAGTACTTC

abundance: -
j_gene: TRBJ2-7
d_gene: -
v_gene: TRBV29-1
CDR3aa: CSVGDSYEQYF
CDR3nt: TGCAGCGTCGGGGACTCCTACGAGCAGTACTTC

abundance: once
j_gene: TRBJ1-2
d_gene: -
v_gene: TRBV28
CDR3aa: CASRTEGTTFGYTF
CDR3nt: TGTGCCAGCAGGACGGAGGGGACTACATTTGGCTACACCTTC

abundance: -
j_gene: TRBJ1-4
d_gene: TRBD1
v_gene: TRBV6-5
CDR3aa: CAIRDRGTEKLFF
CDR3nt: TGTGCCATTCGGGACAGAGGGACGGAAAAACTGTTTTTT

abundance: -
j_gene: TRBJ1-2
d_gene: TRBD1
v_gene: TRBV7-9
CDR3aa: CASSPKGQAEIGYTF
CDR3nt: TGTGCCAGCAGCCCGAAAGGACAGGCTGAAATTGGCTACACCTTC

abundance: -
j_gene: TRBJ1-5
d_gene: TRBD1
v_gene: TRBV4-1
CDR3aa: CASSPDRRLNQPQHF
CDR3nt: TGCGCCAGCAGCCCGGACAGGAGACTAAATCAGCCCCAGCATTTT

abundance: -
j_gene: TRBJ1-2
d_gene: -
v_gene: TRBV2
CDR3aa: CASSDILAWEGDYGYTF
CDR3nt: TGTGCCAGCAGTGACATTCTAGCGTGGGAAGGGGACTATGGCTACACCTTC

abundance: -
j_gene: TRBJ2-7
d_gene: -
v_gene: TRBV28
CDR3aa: CASSSPGDSRRVLLYF
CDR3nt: TGTGCCAGCAGTTCCCCCGGCGACAGTCGGCGCGTTTTGCTGTACTTC

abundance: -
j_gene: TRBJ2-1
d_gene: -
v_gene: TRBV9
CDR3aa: CASSVGLRRRGHYNEQFF
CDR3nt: TGTGCCAGCAGCGTAGGACTCAGGAGGCGGGGGCACTACAATGAGCAGTTCTTC

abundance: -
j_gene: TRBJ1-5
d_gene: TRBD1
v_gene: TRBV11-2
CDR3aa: CASSLSGQGGNQPQHF
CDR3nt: TGTGCCAGCAGCCTCTCGGGACAGGGGGGCAATCAGCCCCAGCATTTT

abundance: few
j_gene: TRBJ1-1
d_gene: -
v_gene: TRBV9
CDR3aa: CASSVQGANTEAFF
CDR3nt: TGTGCCAGCAGCGTCCAAGGGGCTAACACTGAAGCTTTCTTT

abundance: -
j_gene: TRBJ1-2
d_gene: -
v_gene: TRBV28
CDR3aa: CASSLAGRFGGYTF
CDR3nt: TGTGCCAGCAGTCTAGCGGGGAGGTTTGGGGGCTACACCTTC

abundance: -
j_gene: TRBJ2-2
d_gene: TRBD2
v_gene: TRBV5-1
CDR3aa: CASSLPTSGANTGELFF
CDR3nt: TGCGCCAGCAGCCTCCCCACTAGCGGGGCGAACACCGGGGAGCTGTTTTTT

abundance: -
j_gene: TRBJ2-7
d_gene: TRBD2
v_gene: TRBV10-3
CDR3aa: CAISLRSGSGHEQYF
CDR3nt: TGTGCCATCAGTCTCAGGAGCGGGAGTGGTCACGAGCAGTACTTC

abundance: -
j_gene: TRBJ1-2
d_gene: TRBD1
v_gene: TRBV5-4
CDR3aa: CASSLANRGRNYGYTF
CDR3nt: TGTGCCAGCAGCTTGGCAAACAGGGGTAGGAACTATGGCTACACCTTC

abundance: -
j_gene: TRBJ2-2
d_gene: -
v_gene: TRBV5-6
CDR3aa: CASSLEARLAGELFF
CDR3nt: TGTGCCAGCAGCTTGGAAGCTCGTCTCGCCGGGGAGCTGTTTTTT

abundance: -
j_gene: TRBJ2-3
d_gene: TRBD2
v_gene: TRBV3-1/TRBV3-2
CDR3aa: CASSQEGLAGITDTQYF
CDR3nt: TGTGCCAGCAGCCAAGAGGGGCTAGCGGGAATCACAGATACGCAGTATTTT